This TCR beta chain was observed in a study of T cell responses to AZD1222 COVID-19 vaccine. CDR3 size: 15 residues. Per germline, CDR1 SGHTA and CDR2 FQGTGA. The V gene lost 1 base and the J gene lost 7 bases, with 16 bases spanning the gap. Study-level points and caveats: Baseline serostatus was positive in only a handful of AZD1222 recipients.

Only in-frame clones appear in the TCRdb table, and some are missing; sequencing was by immunoSEQ multiplex PCR. The data hold tens of thousands of clones, with about 91% observed a single time. Of note for this clone: Its antigen is still unknown.

The V gene is TRBV7-3, the J gene TRBJ1-1, with D possibly TRBD1 on 6 matching bases. This specimen was peripheral blood, taken 28 days after the second dose of the MenACWY control vaccine. The clonotype was recovered from an adult who received the MenACWY meningococcal vaccine as a control. The CDR3 region is CASSLNPQGGGEAFF. CDR3 DNA sequence: TGTGCCAGCAGCTTAAACCCACAGGGAGGCGGTGAAGCTTTCTTT.